The present TCR beta chain was sequenced within a study of CD8 T cells in Susac syndrome. Overall study context: Patients with Susac syndrome were therapy-naive, on corticosteroids, or on intravenous immunoglobulin alone at the time that blood was drawn.

CDR3 length: 14 residues. In germline, CDR1 is MDHEN, CDR2 SYDVKM. V was clipped by 5 bases and J by 7 bases; unmatched bases: 6. This clonotype appeared once. Its antigen remains unknown. Random hexamers were used to reverse transcribe an amount of roughly 0.45 to 1 ug RNA. TCRdb called the immunoSEQ multiplex PCR reads again in MiXCR, with one record for every CDR3 protein. The sample yields 84,000 or so distinct CDR3 sequences, 95% to 97% seen once. Study-wide results and limits: Susac syndrome CD8+ repertoires were clonally expanded, most strongly in CD8+ TEMRA cells. Susac-specific public clones were found in both the total CD8+ and the CD8+ TEMRA repertoires, with some 16 in the former and a few in the latter.

V is TRBV28 and J is TRBJ2-7; the match to TRBD2 covers 12 bases. The sample consisted of CD8+ T cells from PBMCs. This receptor was identified in a human donor with Susac syndrome. DNA for the CDR3: TGTGCCAGCAGTCCGACTAGCGGGGGAGGGGAGCAGTACGTC. It translates to CASSPTSGGGEQYV.